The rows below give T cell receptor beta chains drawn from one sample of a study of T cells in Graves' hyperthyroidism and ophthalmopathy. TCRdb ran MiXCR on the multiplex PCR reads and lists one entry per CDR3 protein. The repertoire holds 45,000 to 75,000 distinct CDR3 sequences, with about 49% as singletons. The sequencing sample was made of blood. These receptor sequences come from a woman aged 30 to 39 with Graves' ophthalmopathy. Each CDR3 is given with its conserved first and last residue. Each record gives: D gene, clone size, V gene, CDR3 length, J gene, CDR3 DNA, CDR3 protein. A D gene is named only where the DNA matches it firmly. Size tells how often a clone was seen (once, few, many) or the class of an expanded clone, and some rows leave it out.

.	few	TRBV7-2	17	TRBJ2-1	TGTGCCAGCAGTTTTTTGTATGGGCTGGGGGCTGACAATGAGCAGTTCTTC	CASSFLYGLGADNEQFF
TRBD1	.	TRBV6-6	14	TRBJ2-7	TGTACCAGCAGTTGCGGGACAGGTTCCGACGAGCAGTACTTC	CTSSCGTGSDEQYF
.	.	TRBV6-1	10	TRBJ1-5	TGTGCCAGCAGTGAAGGGGACGGGAATTTT	CASSEGDGNF
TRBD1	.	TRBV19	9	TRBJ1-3	TGTGCCAGTAGCGGGACAGTATATTTT	CASSGTVYF
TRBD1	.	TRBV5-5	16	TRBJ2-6	TGTGCCAGCAGCTTAGAGACCCCGGGACAGGGATGGACTGAAGCTTTC	CASSLETPGQGWTEAF
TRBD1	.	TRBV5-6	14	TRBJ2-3	TGTGCCAGCTGCTCCCAGGGGGCGTTGGATACGCAGTACTTT	CASCSQGALDTQYF
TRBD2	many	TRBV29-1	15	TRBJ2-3	TGCAGCGTCATTATAGCGGGAGGGCCGACAGATACGCAGTATTTT	CSVIIAGGPTDTQYF
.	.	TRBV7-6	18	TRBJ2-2	.	CASSFYICSASLVGELFF
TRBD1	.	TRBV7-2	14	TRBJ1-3	TGTGCCAGCAGCACGGGACAGGGGGTACGCACCATATATTTT	CASSTGQGVRTIYF
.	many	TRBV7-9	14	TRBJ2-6	TGTGCCAGCAGCTCTTTTGGTGGGGCCAACGTCCTGACTTTC	CASSSFGGANVLTF
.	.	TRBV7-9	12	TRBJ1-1	TGTGCCAGCGGCCTTGACACACCTGAAGCGTTCTTT	CASGLDTPEAFF
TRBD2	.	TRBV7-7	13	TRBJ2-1	TGTGCTAGCAGCCAAGGGAGGGCCGATGAGCAGTTCTTC	CASSQGRADEQFF
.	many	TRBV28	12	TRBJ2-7	TGTGCCAGCTCCGGGACCCTATACGAGCAGTACTTC	CASSGTLYEQYF
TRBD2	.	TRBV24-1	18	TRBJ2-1	TGTGCCACCAGTGACTTCCGGACTAGCGGGTGTCCATACAATGAGCAGTTCTTC	CATSDFRTSGCPYNEQFF
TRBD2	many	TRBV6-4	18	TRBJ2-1	TGTGCCAGCAGTGACAGGACTAGCCGAAAAACCTGGATCAATGAGCAGTTCTTC	CASSDRTSRKTWINEQFF
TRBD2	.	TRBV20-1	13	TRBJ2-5	TGCAGTGCTCTCCTAGTAGCGGGGGAGACCCAGTACTTC	CSALLVAGETQYF
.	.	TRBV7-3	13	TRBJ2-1	TGTGCCAGCAGCTTACTCGCGACAGATACGCAGTTCTTC	CASSLLATDTQFF
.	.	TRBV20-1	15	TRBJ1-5	TGCAGTGCATTAAAGCCGGGGACTACGACTAAGCCCCAGCATTTT	CSALKPGTTTKPQHF
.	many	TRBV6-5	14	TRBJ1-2	TGTGCCAGCAGTTACTCTCCCCCAGGATATGGCTACACCTTC	CASSYSPPGYGYTF
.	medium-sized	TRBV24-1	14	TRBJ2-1	TGTGCCACCAGTGATTTGACAGGCAACAATGAGCAGTTCTTC	CATSDLTGNNEQFF
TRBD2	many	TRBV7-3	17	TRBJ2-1	TGTGCCAGCAGCTTAACTCCGGGACTAGCGGGAACTAATGAGCAGTTCTTC	CASSLTPGLAGTNEQFF
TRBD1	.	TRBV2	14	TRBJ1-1	TGTGCCAGCAGTGTACACAGGGGAGCGGGTGGAGCTTTCTTT	CASSVHRGAGGAFF
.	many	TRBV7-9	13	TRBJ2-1	TGTGCCAGCAGCTTTCCCTCTACTAGCTCTCAGTTCTTC	CASSFPSTSSQFF
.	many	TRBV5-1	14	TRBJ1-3	TGCGCCAGCAGCTTAGACAGGACTGGAAACACCATATATTTT	CASSLDRTGNTIYF
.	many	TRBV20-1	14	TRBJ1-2	TGCAGTGCTAGAGATGCCGTAAACACCGAGGGCTACACCTTC	CSARDAVNTEGYTF